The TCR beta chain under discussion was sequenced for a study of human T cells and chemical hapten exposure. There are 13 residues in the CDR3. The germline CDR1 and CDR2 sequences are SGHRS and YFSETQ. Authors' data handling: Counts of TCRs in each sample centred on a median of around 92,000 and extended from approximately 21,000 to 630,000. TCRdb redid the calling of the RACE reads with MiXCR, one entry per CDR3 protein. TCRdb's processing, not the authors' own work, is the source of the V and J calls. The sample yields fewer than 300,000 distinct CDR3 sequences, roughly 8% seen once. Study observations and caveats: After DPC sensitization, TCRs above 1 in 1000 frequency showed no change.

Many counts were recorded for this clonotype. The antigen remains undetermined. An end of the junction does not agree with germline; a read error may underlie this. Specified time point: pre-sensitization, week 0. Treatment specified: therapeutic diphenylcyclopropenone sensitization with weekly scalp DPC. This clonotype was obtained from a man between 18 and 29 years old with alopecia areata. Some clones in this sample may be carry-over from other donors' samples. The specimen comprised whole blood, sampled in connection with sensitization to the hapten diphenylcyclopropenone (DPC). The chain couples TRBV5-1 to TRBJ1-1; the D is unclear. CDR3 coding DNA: TGTGCCAGCAGCTTACCAGGGAACACTGAAGCTTTCTTT. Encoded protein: CASSLPGNTEAFF.